This paragraph reports one T cell receptor beta chain. V lost 3 bases, J lost 1 base, and 20 bases stayed unmatched. This CDR3 spans 21 amino acids. CDR1 and CDR2 (germline): WSHSY, SAAADI. The data stem from a study of cytomegalovirus exposure and HLA in healthy donors. Study-wide background: Some 85 million unique TCRs from HLA-typed donors were held in an early data release.

PCR primers comprised 60 Vbeta and 13 Jbeta primers. Assay used: immunoSEQ multiplex PCR; TCRdb lists only in-frame clones, some missing. This sample has approximately 150,000 clones, with approximately 81% found just once. The source material was PBMCs. The sequence was collected from a man aged 25-45 years in good health and CMV-seronegative. The V gene is TRBV10-2, the J gene TRBJ1-5, with TRBD1 matching over 8 bases. CDR3 sequence reads: CASSDQVGGSGGRPSNQPQHF. Here the CDR3 DNA reads TGCGCCAGCAGTGACCAGGTTGGGGGGTCAGGGGGCCGTCCCAGCAATCAGCCCCAGCATTTT.